Below, 29 T cell receptor beta chains from the same sample are listed, as sequenced in a study of beta chain features in type 1 diabetes listed by TCRdb under 2018. Library generation was performed with the immunoSEQ multiplex PCR assay. The entire isolated RNA was reverse transcribed using the High Capacity cDNA Reverse Transcription Kit, and thus expressed TCRB transcripts were sequenced. TCRdb mirrors the immuneACCESS table, restricted to in-frame sequences. Some clones are absent from its copies; in checked studies, under half trace to an unresolved V gene, and the reason for the others is unknown. The sample profile shows 430,000 or so clones; 11% of them were found once. Clones ranked in the top ten supply about 0.045% of the sample. Sample: naive CD4+ T cells from blood. What the cell subset or site label conveys for this sample: true naive CD4+ T cells. Receptors originate from a woman aged 18-30 years in good health.

The gene calls are TRBV5-1 and TRBJ2-5, with D hard to call. This CDR3 is built from 13 residues. V was pared by 1 base and J by 4 bases, with 8 bases between. Germline values: CDR1 SGHRS, CDR2 YFSETQ. The CDR3 protein is CASSLLVGETQYF. CDR3 bases: TGCGCCAGCAGCTTGTTGGTGGGAGAGACCCAGTACTTC. Full variable domain (outside the CDR3, taken from reference TRBV5-1 and TRBJ2-5): KAGVTQTPRYLIKTRGQQVTLSCSPISGHRSVSWYQQTPGQGLQFLFEYFSETQRNKGNFPGRFSGRQFSNSRSEMNVSTLELGDSALYLCASSLLVGETQYFGPGTRLLVL.

The chain combines TRBV7-9 with TRBJ1-1; 7 positions agree with TRBD1. The CDR3 is made up of 13 amino acids. V shed 2 bases and J 6 bases; nucleotides not matched to a gene: 3. CDR1 and CDR2 from the germline V gene are SEHNR and FQNEAQ (reference sequence). In DNA form, the CDR3 reads TGTGCCAGCAGCTTAAGGAGGGGGCCTGAAGCTTTCTTT. Translated: CASSLRRGPEAFF.

A few counts support this clone. The CDR3 region is CASGQETQYF. The DNA of the CDR3 is TGTGCCAGCGGACAAGAGACCCAGTACTTC. The J gene is TRBJ2-5, the V gene TRBV6-5, with D unresolved. With 8 bases removed from V and 2 bases from J, the gap between germline ends came to 3 bases. This CDR3 has 10 residues. The germline V gene encodes CDR1 MNHEY and CDR2 SVGAGI.

This clone was detected only a few times. This rearrangement joins TRBV15 to TRBJ1-5; maybe TRBD1 (6 bases). Trimming took 3 bases from V and 1 from J, leaving 13 bases between them. The CDR3 runs 16 residues. The germline V gene has CDR1 LNHNV and CDR2 YYDKDF (reference sequence). The CDR3 here is CATSRNRQASNQPQHF. Here the CDR3 DNA reads TGTGCCACCAGCAGGAATAGACAGGCGAGCAATCAGCCCCAGCATTTT.

In this sample, this clone turned up a few times. This chain joins TRBV9 and TRBJ2-1, with 9 bases that match TRBD2. Trimming cost V 2 bases and J 9 bases; bases outside gene matches: 15. Germline assignment: CDR1 SGDLS and CDR2 YYNGEE. The CDR3 is 17 residues long. The chain's CDR3 is CASSVRGGGRASGEQFF. The CDR3 region has the DNA TGTGCCAGCAGCGTCAGGGGTGGCGGGAGGGCCTCGGGTGAGCAGTTCTTC.

This chain uses TRBV7-2 with TRBJ2-5, with D possibly TRBD2 on 6 matching bases. CDR3 length: 14 amino acids. V was pared by 9 bases and J by 1 base, with 15 bases between. Looked up from germline, CDR1 is SGHTA and CDR2 is FQGNSA. In DNA form, the CDR3 reads TGTGCCAGTTCGCGGGGCCTCTTCCAAGAGACCCAGTACTTC. Amino acid sequence: CASSRGLFQETQYF.

Only a few counts were recorded for this clone. The V gene is TRBV5-1, the J gene TRBJ2-1; D is undetermined. V lost 6 bases to trimming and J lost 12 bases, with 25 bases between them. Looked up from germline, CDR1 is SGHRS and CDR2 is YFSETQ. The CDR3 loop spans 15 amino acids. The DNA of the CDR3 is TGCGCCAGCAAGGAGAACCCGGCGGTCCCCTCGAGGCAGTTCTTC. Amino acid sequence: CASKENPAVPSRQFF.

This clone was seen ten or more times. The rearrangement uses TRBV29-1 and TRBJ2-5, with D possibly matching TRBD2 (5 bases). V lost 5 bases to trimming and J lost 5 bases, with 12 bases between them. In germline, CDR1 is SQVTM, CDR2 ANQGSEA. The CDR3 runs 12 residues. This CDR3 reads CSVTTGWETQYF. The CDR3 DNA reads TGCAGCGTTACGACGGGGTGGGAGACCCAGTACTTC.

The chain combines TRBV10-3 with TRBJ2-7; D not resolved. The V end was cut by 10 bases, the J end by 7 bases, with 14 bases between. Germline CDR1 reads ENHRY; CDR2 reads SYGVKD. The CDR3 spans 11 residues. Written as DNA, the CDR3 is TGTGCCACTAGTAAGGGTGAAGAGCAGTACGTC. Translated: CATSKGEEQYV.

The rearrangement links TRBV18 to TRBJ2-7; D is perhaps TRBD1 or TRBD2 (6 bases each). This CDR3 is built from 14 residues. V gave up 3 bases and J gave up 5 bases, with 14 bases separating them. Germline V CDR1 and CDR2: KGHSH, LQKENI. For the CDR3, the DNA is TGTGCCAGCTCACCCCCGGAGGGACAAGACGAGCAGTACTTC. Encoded protein: CASSPPEGQDEQYF.

The chain carries TRBV4-3 and TRBJ2-1, with D unclear. V was pared by 0 bases and J by 7 bases, with 13 bases between. Germline V lookup: CDR1 LGHNA, CDR2 YSLEER. The CDR3 has 15 residues. The CDR3 DNA is TGCGCCAGCAGCCAAGAGTACGGAGAATGGAATGAGCAGTTCTTC. Translated, it gives CASSQEYGEWNEQFF.

The CDR3 here is CASHGWVAEAFF. In nucleotides, the CDR3 is TGTGCCAGTCACGGTTGGGTAGCTGAAGCTTTCTTT. The V call is TRBV19, the J call TRBJ1-1; unclear D gene. Germline V gene data show CDR1 as LNHDA and CDR2 as SQIVND (reference sequence). The germline V and J ends were trimmed by 8 bases and 6 bases, with 13 bases remaining between them. The CDR3 has 12 residues.

This chain connects TRBV6-6 to TRBJ2-7; D is possibly TRBD2 (6 bases). Germline V lookup: CDR1 MNHNY, CDR2 SVGAGI (reference sequence). Trimming left V 0 bases short and J 4 bases short, with 13 bases between. There are 15 residues in the CDR3. CDR3: CASSYSGGGPYEQYV. CDR3 bases: TGTGCCAGCAGTTACTCGGGAGGAGGACCTTACGAGCAGTACGTC.

The chain combines TRBV30 with TRBJ2-1, with TRBD1 identical over 7 bases. With V trimmed by 2 bases and J by 8 bases, 3 bases remained unmatched. The CDR3 runs 12 residues. Germline V gene data show CDR1 as GTSNPN and CDR2 as SVGIG (reference sequence). DNA of the CDR3: TGTGCCTGGAGTAAGGGGGCCGATGAGCAGTTCTTC. Translated: CAWSKGADEQFF.

The rearrangement uses TRBV9 and TRBJ2-5, with no clear D. Looked up from germline, CDR1 is SGDLS and CDR2 is YYNGEE. The CDR3 extends over 14 amino acids. V shed 2 bases and J shed 5 bases, with 13 bases lying between them. The CDR3 nucleotides read TGTGCCAGCAGCGTGTCCGGAGTGCGGGAGACCCAGTACTTC. Protein sequence: CASSVSGVRETQYF. Drawing the rest from reference TRBV9 and TRBJ2-5, the complete variable domain is DSGVTQTPKHLITATGQRVTLRCSPRSGDLSVYWYQQSLDQGLQFLIQYYNGEERAKGNILERFSAQQFPDLHSELNLSSLELGDSALYFCASSVSGVRETQYFGPGTRLLVL.

The chain has TRBV29-1 and TRBJ2-7; no definite D call. The V end lost 4 bases, the J end lost 0 bases, and 7 bases lay between the germline ends. The germline V gene encodes CDR1 SQVTM and CDR2 ANQGSEA. The CDR3 sequence is 12 residues long. The CDR3 region has the DNA TGCAGCGTTGTTAGGGACTCCTACGAGCAGTACTTC. It translates to CSVVRDSYEQYF.

There are a few counts of this clone. The chain has TRBV7-2 and TRBJ2-7; D ambiguous. Germline V gene data show CDR1 as SGHTA and CDR2 as FQGNSA. V was clipped by 4 bases and J by 5 bases, with 6 bases between them. This CDR3 comprises 11 residues. CDR3 region: CASSYLDEQYF. The CDR3 nucleotides are TGTGCCAGCAGCTACCTTGACGAGCAGTACTTC.

V usage is TRBV29-1 and J usage is TRBJ1-1, with D perhaps TRBD1 (6 bases). This CDR3 comprises 14 residues. Trimming removed 4 bases from V and 4 bases from J, with 16 bases in between. Germline assignment: CDR1 SQVTM and CDR2 ANQGSEA. CDR3 bases: TGCAGCGTTGCCCCAAGGGGGTCGGGCACTGAAGCTTTCTTT. It specifies CSVAPRGSGTEAFF.

In this sample, this clone turned up a few times. J is TRBJ2-5 and V is TRBV29-1; perhaps TRBD1 as D (7 bases). V was cut by 7 bases and J by 3 bases, with 15 bases left in between. Germline CDR1 and CDR2: SQVTM and ANQGSEA. CDR3 length: 13 amino acids. The CDR3 nucleotides are TGCAGCGCCAGGGGGGCAGGGGAAGAGACCCAGTACTTC. Residues: CSARGAGEETQYF.

The gene calls are TRBV18 and TRBJ2-7; possibly TRBD1 for D (5 bases). V dropped 0 bases and J dropped 10 bases, with 22 bases sitting between them. The CDR3 extends over 16 amino acids. Germline V gene lookup returns CDR1 KGHSH and CDR2 LQKENI. CDR3 nucleotides: TGTGCCAGCTCACCACCCATACTGGGCAGGGTGAAGGAACAGTACGTC. Translating it yields CASSPPILGRVKEQYV.

This clone has only a few counts. The J gene is TRBJ2-1, the V gene TRBV29-1; the D is unclear. Germline V gives CDR1 SQVTM, CDR2 ANQGSEA. This CDR3 region has 11 residues. V dropped 6 bases and J dropped 6 bases, with 9 bases sitting between them. The CDR3 spells CSVLMRNEQFF. Written as DNA, the CDR3 is TGCAGCGTCCTCATGCGCAATGAGCAGTTCTTC.

The V call is TRBV15, the J call TRBJ1-1, with 7 bases fitting TRBD1. With 7 bases clipped from V and 4 bases from J, the junction kept 12 bases outside the gene matches. This CDR3 has 15 amino acids. CDR1 and CDR2 (germline): LNHNV, YYDKDF (reference sequence). The CDR3 reads CATTVRTGASTEAFF. The CDR3 nucleotides read TGTGCCACCACGGTGAGAACAGGGGCTTCCACTGAAGCTTTCTTT.

V is TRBV29-1 and J is TRBJ1-1, with unresolved D. The germline V and J ends were trimmed by 4 bases and 1 base, with 10 bases remaining between them. CDR1 and CDR2 from the germline V gene are SQVTM and ANQGSEA. This CDR3 region has 13 residues. CDR3 DNA: TGCAGCGTTGTTCAGGTTCAGAACACTGAAGCTTTCTTT. Translation gives CSVVQVQNTEAFF.

The chain combines TRBV5-1 with TRBJ2-3, with a possible D match to TRBD1 (6 bases). Germline CDR1 is SGHRS and CDR2 is YFSETQ. CDR3 size: 15 residues. Trimming took 4 bases from V and 0 from J, leaving 12 bases between them. DNA for the CDR3: TGCGCCAGCAGCCCGGGACACGAGAGCACAGATACGCAGTATTTT. It is translated as CASSPGHESTDTQYF.

The V gene is TRBV2, the J gene TRBJ2-7; no reliable D call. The ends were cut back, 5 bases at V and 6 bases at J, with 14 bases in the middle. CDR1 and CDR2 (germline): SNHLY, FYNNEI. This CDR3 has 13 amino acids. CDR3 nucleotides: TGTGCCAGCAGTATAGGGCGACGTTTCGAGCAGTACGTC. Residues: CASSIGRRFEQYV.

The rearrangement uses TRBV28 and TRBJ2-7, with a possible D match to TRBD2 (6 bases). There are 14 residues in the CDR3. Trimming left V 2 bases short and J 0 bases short, with 8 bases between. Germline V CDR1 and CDR2: MDHEN, SYDVKM. The DNA for the CDR3 is TGTGCCAGCAGTTTAGGGGGGACCTCCTACGAGCAGTACGTC. Encoded protein: CASSLGGTSYEQYV.

This clone was detected only a few times. V is TRBV2 and J is TRBJ1-1, with D possibly being TRBD1 (5 bases). The V gene lost 6 bases and the J gene lost 6 bases, with 11 bases spanning the gap. The CDR3 runs 12 residues. Germline V gives CDR1 SNHLY, CDR2 FYNNEI. The CDR3 region has the DNA TGTGCCAGCAGAGGGGACTGGGCTGAAGCTTTCTTT. It codes for CASRGDWAEAFF.

As for this clone: A much more abundant neighbour one base away suggests this may be a read error. The chain is built from TRBV7-9 and TRBJ2-1; D is perhaps TRBD1 (6 bases). The V gene lost 5 bases and the J gene lost 5 bases, with 10 bases spanning the gap. Germline V CDR1 and CDR2: SEHNR, FQNEAQ (reference sequence). This CDR3 has 13 residues. CDR3 sequence: CASSADSHNEQFF. Written as DNA, the CDR3 is TGTGCCAGCAGCGCGGACAGCCACAATGAGCAGTTCTTC.

In this sample, this clone turned up many times. The chain recombines TRBV30 with TRBJ1-2; a possible D gene is TRBD1 (6 bases). The V gene's germline CDR1 is GTSNPN and CDR2 SVGIG (reference sequence). Trimming took off 4 bases at V and 0 bases at J, with 15 bases between the two ends. This CDR3 has 15 residues. DNA of the CDR3: TGTGCCTGGAATTTCGGACAGCAGGCTAACTATGGCTACACCTTC. Translated: CAWNFGQQANYGYTF.